This T cell receptor beta chain was sequenced during a study of blood T cell repertoires in COVID-19. Study background: Donors in the United States, Italy and Spain gave samples during acute or convalescent COVID-19.

Sequencing used immunoSEQ multiplex PCR; TCRdb keeps in-frame clones, though not all of them. The repertoire holds 130,000 to 150,000 clones, with roughly 90% as singletons. Trimming removed 6 bases at V and 4 bases at J, with 14 bases between. CDR3 length equals 14 residues. The germline V gene has CDR1 SNHLY and CDR2 FYNNEI. Sequencing was carried out using PBMCs or T cells enriched from blood (not recorded which). The sequence derives from a woman in her thirties with acute COVID-19. V and J are TRBV2 and TRBJ2-3, with D perhaps TRBD2 (6 bases). The CDR3, as DNA: TGTGCCAGCAGCGCGGGGCTTTCGGCAGATACGCAGTATTTT. Residues: CASSAGLSADTQYF.